This TCR beta chain was obtained from a study of Graves' ophthalmopathy and Graves' hyperthyroidism. Study findings and constraints: As the model predicted ophthalmopathy progression, it achieved a sensitivity of 70.59% and a specificity of around 76%.

Looked up from germline, CDR1 is LNHDA and CDR2 is SQIVND (reference sequence). The CDR3 length is 13 residues. Comments on this clonotype: Its cognate antigen is unknown. The junction departs from germline at one end; a sequencing error may be responsible.

The authors amplified TCR beta CDR3 regions, and they did so from RNA transcripts for repertoire sequencing. RT-PCR in the first round used HTBI primers; a second-round multiplex PCR followed. TCRdb reprocessed the multiplex PCR reads via MiXCR and lists one record per CDR3 protein. The table has roughly 400,000 distinct CDR3 sequences, 15% seen once. The receptor was derived from a woman aged 18-29 years with stable Graves' hyperthyroidism. The sequenced sample consisted of peripheral blood. This chain links TRBV19 with TRBJ1-5; TRBD1 matches at 9 bases. This CDR3 reads CTSARDRDKPQHF. CDR3 sequence (DNA): TGTACCAGTGCCCGGGACAGGGACAAGCCCCAGCATTTT.